This T cell receptor beta chain was recovered during a study of identical twins. The study's findings and limits: Cord blood beta clonotypes that were abundant carried fewer insertions, and memory repertoires showed no such trend. Alpha sequences out of frame and shared by twins had excess low generation probability.

The cDNA had a unique molecular identifier and a template-switch universal primer site. TCRdb independently ran MiXCR on the 5' RACE reads; one entry per CDR3 protein. The data hold around 490,000 distinct CDR3 sequences, with approximately 16% observed a single time. This clonotype has only a few counts. What it recognizes is unknown. These sequences were also reported in another study, on yellow fever vaccine responses in identical twins.

The sample was CD4+ T cells sorted from blood. This clonotype was sampled from a woman younger than 35 in good health.

The CDR3 here is CASSPDRVEGYTF. The CDR3 DNA reads TGTGCCAGCTCGCCTGACAGAGTAGAGGGCTACACCTTC. V gene TRBV18 combines with J gene TRBJ1-2; tentatively, D is TRBD1 (5 bases). CDR1 is KGHSH, CDR2 LQKENI, per germline. The CDR3 extends over 13 amino acids. V was cut by 6 bases and J by 8 bases, with 16 bases left in between.